Presented here are 18 T cell receptor beta chains from one specimen sequenced in a study of blood T cell repertoires in COVID-19. Some clones are missing from TCRdb's copy, which holds only in-frame ones; the method was immunoSEQ multiplex PCR. The data hold fewer than 250,000 clones, with 86% observed a single time. Sequencing used peripheral blood. These receptors all stem from an older woman who had recovered from COVID-19.

The chain employs TRBV6-5 and TRBJ1-2; unclear D gene. CDR1 is MNHEY and CDR2 is SVGAGI in the germline V gene. This CDR3 has 14 amino acids. Trimming pared 7 bases from V and 8 bases from J, leaving 20 bases between. This CDR3 reads CASNLDASAEGYTF. CDR3 coding DNA: TGTGCCAGCAATTTAGATGCTTCGGCGGAAGGCTACACCTTC.

This chain connects TRBV3-1 (or the pseudogene TRBV3-2) to TRBJ2-5; D gene unclear. The V gene lost 1 base and the J gene lost 2 bases, with 8 bases spanning the gap. The CDR3 is 14 residues long. Germline values: CDR1 LGHDT, CDR2 YNNKEL (reference sequence). The CDR3, as DNA: TGTGCCAGCAGCCAAGTACCACAGCAAGAGACCCAGTACTTC. Its translation: CASSQVPQQETQYF.

The gene calls are TRBV2 and TRBJ1-2, with D possibly matching TRBD1 (5 bases). The CDR3 loop spans 15 amino acids. Germline loops: CDR1 SNHLY, CDR2 FYNNEI. V shed 3 bases and J shed 3 bases, with 14 bases lying between them. The CDR3 nucleotides are TGTGCCAGCAGTGATAGTGGGGGGGTAGACTATGGCTACACCTTC. This gives the protein CASSDSGGVDYGYTF.

CDR3 in DNA: TGTGCCAGCAGCCAAGTATTTCAGAATCAGCCCCAGCATTTT. This gives the protein CASSQVFQNQPQHF. This rearrangement joins TRBV4-2 to TRBJ1-5; D is undetermined. The germline V gene encodes CDR1 LGHNA and CDR2 YNFKEQ. Deletions cut 1 base from V and 4 bases from J, with 8 bases between. The CDR3 is made up of 14 amino acids.

This clone has a single count. The chain joins TRBV24-1 to TRBJ2-7; TRBD1 matches 8 bases. The germline gives CDR1 KGHDR, CDR2 SFDVKD. The junction had 5 bases not matched to a gene; V was cut back by 6 bases and J by 5 bases. The CDR3 loop spans 13 amino acids. The CDR3 is CATSRQGFNEQYF. For the CDR3, the DNA is TGTGCCACCAGTCGACAGGGGTTTAACGAGCAGTACTTC.

The genes are TRBV6-6 and TRBJ1-4, with D perhaps matching TRBD1 (6 bases). The CDR3 extends over 13 amino acids. The germline CDR1 and CDR2 sequences are MNHNY and SVGAGI (reference sequence). Trimming stripped 7 bases from V and 7 bases from J, with 13 bases between. The CDR3 loop reads CASNLLGGEKLFF. CDR3 DNA: TGTGCCAGCAACCTCCTAGGGGGTGAAAAACTGTTTTTT.

The genes are TRBV5-8 and TRBJ1-5; 9 bases align to TRBD1. The ends lost 6 bases at V and 1 base at J; junction bases unmatched: 8. Looked up from germline, CDR1 is SGHTS and CDR2 is YDEGEE. This CDR3 region has 16 residues. CDR3 residues: CASNLADRGSNQPQHF. The CDR3 bases are TGTGCCAGCAACCTTGCGGACAGGGGCAGCAATCAGCCCCAGCATTTT. The full variable domain, with the rest looked up from reference TRBV5-8 and TRBJ1-5, is EAGVTQSPTHLIKTRGQQATLRCSPISGHTSVYWYQQALGLGLQFLLWYDEGEERNRGNFPPRFSGRQFPNYSSELNVNALELEDSALYLCASNLADRGSNQPQHFGDGTRLSIL.

The chain employs TRBV28 and TRBJ2-7; 11 bases map to TRBD1. V lost 6 bases and J lost 1; bases outside the gene matches: 2. The CDR3 is made up of 14 amino acids. In germline, CDR1 is MDHEN, CDR2 SYDVKM. The CDR3 DNA is TGTGCCAGCAGAGGGACAGGGGGTTCCTACGAGCAGTACTTC. Protein product: CASRGTGGSYEQYF.

V gene TRBV9 combines with J gene TRBJ2-1; no clear D gene. The CDR3 has 18 amino acids. From germline, CDR1 is SGDLS and CDR2 YYNGEE. V shed 0 bases and J shed 5 bases, with 21 bases lying between them. Here the CDR3 reads CASSVGFRGHTLHNEQFF. As DNA, the CDR3 is TGTGCCAGCAGCGTAGGTTTCCGAGGTCATACACTTCACAATGAGCAGTTCTTC.

The chain employs TRBV5-1 and TRBJ2-7; D possibly corresponds to TRBD1 (5 bases). V was clipped by 1 base and J by 4 bases, with 12 bases between them. CDR3 length: 14 amino acids. The germline V gene has CDR1 SGHRS and CDR2 YFSETQ. The CDR3 bases are TGCGCCAGCAGCTTGCAGGGCAGGGCTTACGAGCAGTACTTC. It is translated as CASSLQGRAYEQYF.

The genes are TRBV4-2 and TRBJ2-6; D is unclear. In germline, CDR1 is LGHNA, CDR2 YNFKEQ. Trimming removed 0 bases at V and 1 base at J, with 16 bases between. The CDR3 sequence is 19 residues long. CDR3 in amino acids: CASSQEGVAVLSGANVLTF. CDR3 in DNA: TGTGCCAGCAGCCAAGAAGGAGTCGCAGTTCTTTCTGGGGCCAACGTCCTGACTTTC.

The CDR3 coding sequence is TGTGCCACCCTTAGGACGGGGGATGCCACCGGGGAGCTGTTTTTT. Protein: CATLRTGDATGELFF. The chain is built from TRBV6-5 and TRBJ2-2; weak D call: TRBD2 (6 bases). The CDR3 is made up of 15 amino acids. Germline CDR1 and CDR2: MNHEY and SVGAGI. V lost 10 bases and J 4 bases, leaving 19 bases between the germline ends.

This clone was detected only a few times. The chain recombines TRBV19 with TRBJ1-1; D unresolved. The length of the CDR3 is 14 residues. Trimming took 6 bases from V and 3 from J, leaving 14 bases between them. Germline V lookup: CDR1 LNHDA, CDR2 SQIVND (reference sequence). The chain's CDR3 is CASRYTWLDTEAFF. CDR3 in DNA: TGTGCCAGTAGGTATACGTGGCTTGACACTGAAGCTTTCTTT.

The chain is built from TRBV19 and TRBJ2-3, with 10 bases aligning to TRBD2. The CDR3 runs to 17 residues. In germline, CDR1 is LNHDA, CDR2 SQIVND (reference sequence). V was clipped by 3 bases and J by 2 bases; unmatched bases: 8. In DNA form, the CDR3 reads TGTGCCAGTAGTATGTCGGCTAGCGGGGGCCCCACAGATACGCAGTATTTT. This encodes CASSMSASGGPTDTQYF.

The rearrangement links TRBV28 to TRBJ2-7; D may be TRBD2 (6 bases). This CDR3 contains 16 residues. Trimming left V 6 bases short and J 4 bases short, with 22 bases between. The germline CDR1 and CDR2 sequences are MDHEN and SYDVKM. CDR3 DNA sequence: TGTGCCAGCAGCTTGGCTCGGGGGTATGTAAGTTACGAGCAGTACTTC. Residues: CASSLARGYVSYEQYF. The entire variable domain, with the rest obtained from reference TRBV28 and TRBJ2-7, is as follows: DVKVTQSSRYLVKRTGEKVFLECVQDMDHENMFWYRQDPGLGLRLIYFSYDVKMKEKGDIPEGYSVSREKKERFSLILESASTNQTSMYLCASSLARGYVSYEQYFGPGTRLTVT.

Concerning this clone: This sample includes further DNA sequences coding for the same CDR3. The chain has TRBV19 and TRBJ1-2; D perhaps matches TRBD1 (6 bases). V was shortened by 6 bases and J by 2 bases, with 10 bases between the two germline ends. This CDR3 is built from 13 residues. CDR1 and CDR2 from the germline V gene are LNHDA and SQIVND (reference sequence). For the CDR3, the DNA is TGTGCCAGTAGCTTAGGACAGAACTATGGCTACACCTTC. Encoded protein: CASSLGQNYGYTF.

This clone was observed once. The V gene is TRBV7-2, the J gene TRBJ1-1; 8 positions match TRBD1. V was clipped by 1 base and J by 5 bases; unmatched bases: 3. CDR1 and CDR2 from the germline V gene are SGHTA and FQGNSA. CDR3 length: 14 residues. CDR3: CASSLDQGATEAFF. CDR3 bases: TGTGCCAGCAGCTTAGACCAGGGGGCTACTGAAGCTTTCTTT.

The gene calls are TRBV5-1 and TRBJ1-3, with 10 bases aligning to TRBD1. Germline-derived CDR1 and CDR2 are SGHRS and YFSETQ. There are 15 residues in the CDR3. V shed 7 bases, J shed 3 bases, and the junction held 7 bases outside the gene matches. CDR3 protein: CASCRDRGSGNTIYF. In DNA, the CDR3 is TGCGCCAGCTGTCGGGACAGGGGAAGTGGAAACACCATATATTTT.